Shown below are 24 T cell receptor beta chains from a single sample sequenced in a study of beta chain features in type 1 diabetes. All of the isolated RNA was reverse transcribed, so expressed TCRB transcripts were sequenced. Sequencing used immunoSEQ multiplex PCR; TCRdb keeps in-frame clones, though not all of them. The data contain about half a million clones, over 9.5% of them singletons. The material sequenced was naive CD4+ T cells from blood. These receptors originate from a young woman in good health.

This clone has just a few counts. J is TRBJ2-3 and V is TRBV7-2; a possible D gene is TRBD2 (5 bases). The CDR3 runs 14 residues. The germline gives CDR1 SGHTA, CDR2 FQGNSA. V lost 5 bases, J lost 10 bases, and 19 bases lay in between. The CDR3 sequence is CASSQTGVSDSQYF. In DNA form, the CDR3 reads TGTGCCAGCAGCCAAACCGGGGTTTCGGATTCGCAGTATTTT.

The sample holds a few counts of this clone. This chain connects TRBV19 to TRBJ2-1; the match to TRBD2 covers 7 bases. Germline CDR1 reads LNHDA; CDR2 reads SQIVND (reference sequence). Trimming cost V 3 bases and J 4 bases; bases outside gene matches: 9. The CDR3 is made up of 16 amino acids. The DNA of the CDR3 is TGTGCCAGTAGTATGGTGTCTAGCGGTTTATACAATGAGCAGTTCTTC. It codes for CASSMVSSGLYNEQFF.

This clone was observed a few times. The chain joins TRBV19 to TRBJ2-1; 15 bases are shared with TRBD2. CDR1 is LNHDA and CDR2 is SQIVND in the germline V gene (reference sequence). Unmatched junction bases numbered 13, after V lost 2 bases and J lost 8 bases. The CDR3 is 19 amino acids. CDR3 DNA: TGTGCCAGTAGTATACGGCAGAGAGGGACTAGCGGGAGGCCCGATGAGCAGTTCTTC. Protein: CASSIRQRGTSGRPDEQFF.

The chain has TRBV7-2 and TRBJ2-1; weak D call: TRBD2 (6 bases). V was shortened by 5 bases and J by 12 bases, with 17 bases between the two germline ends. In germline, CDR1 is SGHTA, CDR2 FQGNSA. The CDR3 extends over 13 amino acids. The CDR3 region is CASSPWISGGQFF. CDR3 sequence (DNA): TGTGCCAGCAGCCCCTGGATATCCGGGGGGCAGTTCTTC.

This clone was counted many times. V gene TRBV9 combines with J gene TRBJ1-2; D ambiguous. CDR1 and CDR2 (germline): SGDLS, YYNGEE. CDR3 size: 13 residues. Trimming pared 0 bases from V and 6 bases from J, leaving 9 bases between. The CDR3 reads CASSVGVFDGYTF. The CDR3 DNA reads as TGTGCCAGCAGCGTAGGGGTTTTCGATGGCTACACCTTC.

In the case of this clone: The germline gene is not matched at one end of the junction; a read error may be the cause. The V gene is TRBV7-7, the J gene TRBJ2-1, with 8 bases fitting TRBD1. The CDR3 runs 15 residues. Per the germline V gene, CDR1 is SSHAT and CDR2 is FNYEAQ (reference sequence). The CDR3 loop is CASSPGGASYNEQFF. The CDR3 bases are TGTGCTAGCAGCCCAGGGGGCGCAAGCTACAATGAGCAGTTCTTC. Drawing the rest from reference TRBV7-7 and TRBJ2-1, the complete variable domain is GAGVSQSPRYKVTKRGQDVTLRCDPISSHATLYWYQQALGQGPEFLTYFNYEAQPDKSGLPSDRFSAERPEGSISTLTIQRTEQRDSAMYRCASSPGGASYNEQFFGPGTRLTVL.

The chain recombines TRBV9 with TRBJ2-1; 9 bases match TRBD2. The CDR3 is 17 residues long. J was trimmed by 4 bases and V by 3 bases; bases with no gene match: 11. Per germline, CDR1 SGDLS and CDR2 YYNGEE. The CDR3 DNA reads TGTGCCAGCAGCGGTAGCCGTAGCGGGGGCCTTTACAATGAGCAGTTCTTC. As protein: CASSGSRSGGLYNEQFF.

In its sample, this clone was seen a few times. The CDR3 region is CASSLKQGFRTDTQYF. CDR3 bases: TGTGCCAGCAGCCTAAAACAGGGCTTCAGGACAGATACGCAGTATTTT. V and J are TRBV4-2 and TRBJ2-3; a weak D match, TRBD1 (6 bases). The V gene lost 4 bases and the J gene lost 3 bases, with 17 bases spanning the gap. This CDR3 has 16 amino acids. Germline loops: CDR1 LGHNA, CDR2 YNFKEQ.

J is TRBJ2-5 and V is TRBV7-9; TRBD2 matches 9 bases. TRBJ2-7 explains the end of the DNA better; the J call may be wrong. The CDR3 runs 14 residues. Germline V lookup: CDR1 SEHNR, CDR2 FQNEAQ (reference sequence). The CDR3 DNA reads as TGTGCCAGCAGCTTATTCGCGGGAGGGTACGAGCAGTACTTC. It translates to CASSLFAGGYEQYF.

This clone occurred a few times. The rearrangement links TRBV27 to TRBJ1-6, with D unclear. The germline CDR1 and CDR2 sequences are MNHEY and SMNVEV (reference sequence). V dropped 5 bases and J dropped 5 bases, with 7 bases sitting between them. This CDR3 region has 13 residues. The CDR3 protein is CASSPEHNSPLHF. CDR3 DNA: TGTGCCAGCAGTCCCGAACATAATTCACCCCTCCACTTT.

CDR3 coding DNA: TGCGCCAGCAGTCAGAAGGGGGTTGAGGATCAGCCCCAGCATTTT. Protein sequence: CASSQKGVEDQPQHF. The chain has TRBV23-1 and TRBJ1-5, with D possibly being TRBD1 (6 bases). TRBV23-1 is assigned to the ORF class and has an uncertain function. The ends were cut back, 3 bases at V and 5 bases at J, with 14 bases in the middle. CDR3 length: 15 residues.

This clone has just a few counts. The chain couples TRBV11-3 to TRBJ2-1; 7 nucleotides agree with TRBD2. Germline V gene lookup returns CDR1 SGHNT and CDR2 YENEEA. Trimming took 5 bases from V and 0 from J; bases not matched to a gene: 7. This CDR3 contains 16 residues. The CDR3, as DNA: TGTGCCAGCAGCGAAAGAGAGCGGGACTCCTACAATGAGCAGTTCTTC. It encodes CASSERERDSYNEQFF.

The CDR3 loop is CSVARTVSLNTEAFF. CDR3 in DNA: TGCAGCGTTGCCCGGACAGTTTCTCTGAACACTGAAGCTTTCTTT. This chain joins TRBV29-1 and TRBJ1-1; weak D call: TRBD1 (6 bases). The V end was cut by 4 bases, the J end by 0 bases, with 15 bases between. This CDR3 has 15 residues. Germline CDR1 and CDR2: SQVTM and ANQGSEA.

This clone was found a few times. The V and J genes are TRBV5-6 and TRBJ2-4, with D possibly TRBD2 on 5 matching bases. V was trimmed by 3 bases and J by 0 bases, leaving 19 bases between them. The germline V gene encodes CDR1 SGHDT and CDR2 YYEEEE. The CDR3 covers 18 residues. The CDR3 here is CASSSLVEEILAKNIQYF. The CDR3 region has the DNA TGTGCCAGCAGCTCCTTGGTGGAGGAAATATTAGCCAAAAACATTCAGTACTTC.

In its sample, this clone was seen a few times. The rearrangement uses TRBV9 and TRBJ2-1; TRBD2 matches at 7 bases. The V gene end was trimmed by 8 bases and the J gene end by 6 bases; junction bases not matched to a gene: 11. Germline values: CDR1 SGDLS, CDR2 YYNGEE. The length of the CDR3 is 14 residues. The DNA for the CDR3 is TGTGCCAGTAAACCCCGGGGCGGGAGCAATGAGCAGTTCTTC. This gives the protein CASKPRGGSNEQFF.

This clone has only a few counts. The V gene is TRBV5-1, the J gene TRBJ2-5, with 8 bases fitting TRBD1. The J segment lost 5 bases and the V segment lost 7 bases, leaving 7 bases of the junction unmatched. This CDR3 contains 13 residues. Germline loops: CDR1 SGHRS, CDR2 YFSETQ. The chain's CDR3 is CASDPGGQETQYF. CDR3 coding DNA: TGCGCCAGCGACCCAGGGGGCCAGGAGACCCAGTACTTC.

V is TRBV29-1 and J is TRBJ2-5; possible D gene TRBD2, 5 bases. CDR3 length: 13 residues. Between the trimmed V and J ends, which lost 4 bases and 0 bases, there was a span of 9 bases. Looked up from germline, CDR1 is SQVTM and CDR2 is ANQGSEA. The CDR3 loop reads CSVALLDQETQYF. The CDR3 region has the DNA TGCAGCGTTGCTTTACTAGACCAAGAGACCCAGTACTTC.

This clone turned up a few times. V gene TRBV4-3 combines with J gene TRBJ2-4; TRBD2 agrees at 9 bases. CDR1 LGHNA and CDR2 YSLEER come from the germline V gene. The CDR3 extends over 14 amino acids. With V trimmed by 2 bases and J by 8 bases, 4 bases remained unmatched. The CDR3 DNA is TGCGCCAGCAGCCAACTGGCGGGGGGGCACATTCAGTACTTC. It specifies CASSQLAGGHIQYF.

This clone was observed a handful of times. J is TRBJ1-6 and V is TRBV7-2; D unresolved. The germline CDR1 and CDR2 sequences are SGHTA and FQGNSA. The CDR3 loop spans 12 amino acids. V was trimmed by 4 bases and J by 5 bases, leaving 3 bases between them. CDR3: CASSSNNSPLHF. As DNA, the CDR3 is TGTGCCAGCAGCTCGAATAATTCACCCCTCCACTTT.

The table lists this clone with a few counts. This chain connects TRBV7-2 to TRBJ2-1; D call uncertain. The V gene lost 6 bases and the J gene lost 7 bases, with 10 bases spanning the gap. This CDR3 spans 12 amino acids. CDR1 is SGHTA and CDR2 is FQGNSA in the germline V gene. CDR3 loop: CASRAAQNEQFF. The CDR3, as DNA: TGTGCCAGCAGGGCCGCACAGAATGAGCAGTTCTTC.

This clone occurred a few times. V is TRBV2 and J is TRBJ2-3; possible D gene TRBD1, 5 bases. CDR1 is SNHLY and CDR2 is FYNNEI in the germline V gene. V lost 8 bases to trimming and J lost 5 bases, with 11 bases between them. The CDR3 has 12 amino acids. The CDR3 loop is CASRPRGDTQYF. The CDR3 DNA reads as TGTGCCAGCCGCCCAAGGGGAGATACGCAGTATTTT.

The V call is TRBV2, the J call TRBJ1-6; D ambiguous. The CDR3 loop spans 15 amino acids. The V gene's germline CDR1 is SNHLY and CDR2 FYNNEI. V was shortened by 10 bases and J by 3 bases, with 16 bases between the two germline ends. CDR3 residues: CANLFNANYNSPLHF. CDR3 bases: TGTGCCAACCTCTTCAACGCGAACTATAATTCACCCCTCCACTTT.

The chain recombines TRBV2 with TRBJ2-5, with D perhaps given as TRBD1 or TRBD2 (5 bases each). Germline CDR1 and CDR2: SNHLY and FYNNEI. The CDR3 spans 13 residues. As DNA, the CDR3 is TGTGCTACCCAAAGGGACCAATCGGAGACCCAGTACTTC. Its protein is CATQRDQSETQYF.

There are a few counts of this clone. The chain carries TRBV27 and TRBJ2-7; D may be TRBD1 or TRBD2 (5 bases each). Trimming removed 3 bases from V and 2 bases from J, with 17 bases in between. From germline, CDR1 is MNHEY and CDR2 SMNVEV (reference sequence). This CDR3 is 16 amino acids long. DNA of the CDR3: TGTGCCAGCAGTTTCATCCGGGGCAAGGGTACCTACGAGCAGTACTTC. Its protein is CASSFIRGKGTYEQYF.